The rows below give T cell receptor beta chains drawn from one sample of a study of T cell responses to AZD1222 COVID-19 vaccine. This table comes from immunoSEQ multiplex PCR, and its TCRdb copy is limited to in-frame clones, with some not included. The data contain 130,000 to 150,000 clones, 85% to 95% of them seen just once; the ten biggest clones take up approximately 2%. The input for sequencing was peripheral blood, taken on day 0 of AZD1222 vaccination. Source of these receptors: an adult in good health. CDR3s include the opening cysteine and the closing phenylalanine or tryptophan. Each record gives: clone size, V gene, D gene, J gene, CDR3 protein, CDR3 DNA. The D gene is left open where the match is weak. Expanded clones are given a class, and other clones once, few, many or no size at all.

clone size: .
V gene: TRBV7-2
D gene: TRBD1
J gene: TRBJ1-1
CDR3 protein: CASTWGQWNTEAFF
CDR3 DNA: TGTGCCAGCACCTGGGGACAGTGGAACACTGAAGCTTTCTTT

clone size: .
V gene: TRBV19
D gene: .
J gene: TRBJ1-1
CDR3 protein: CATRRPAGTEAFF
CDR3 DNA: TGTGCCACCAGAAGGCCTGCAGGCACTGAAGCTTTCTTT

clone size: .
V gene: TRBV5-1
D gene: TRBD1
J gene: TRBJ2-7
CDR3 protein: CASSFYGTGVYEQYF
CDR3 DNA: TGCGCCAGCAGCTTCTATGGGACAGGGGTCTACGAGCAGTACTTC

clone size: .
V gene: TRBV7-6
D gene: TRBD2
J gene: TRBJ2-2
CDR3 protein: CASSQGGWNTGELFF
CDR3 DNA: TGTGCCAGCAGTCAGGGAGGGTGGAACACCGGGGAGCTGTTTTTT

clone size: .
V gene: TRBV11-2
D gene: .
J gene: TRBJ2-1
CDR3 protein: CASTPSLSPGDEQFF
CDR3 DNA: TGTGCCAGCACCCCTAGTCTGTCCCCAGGGGATGAGCAGTTCTTC

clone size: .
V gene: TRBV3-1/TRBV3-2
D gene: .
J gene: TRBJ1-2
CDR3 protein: CASSQVNRANSGYTF
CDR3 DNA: TGTGCCAGCAGCCAAGTTAACAGGGCAAACTCTGGCTACACCTTC

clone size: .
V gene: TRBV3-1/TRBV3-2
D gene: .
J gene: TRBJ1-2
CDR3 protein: CASSNRDYYGYTF
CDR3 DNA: TGTGCCAGCAGCAACAGGGACTACTATGGCTACACCTTC

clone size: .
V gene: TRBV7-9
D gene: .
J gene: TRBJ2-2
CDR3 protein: CAPGVTSNTGELFF
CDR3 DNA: TGTGCCCCCGGGGTTACCTCGAACACCGGGGAGCTGTTTTTT

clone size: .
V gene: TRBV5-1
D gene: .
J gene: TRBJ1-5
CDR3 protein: CASSLEGVPGQPQHF
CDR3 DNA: TGCGCCAGCAGCTTAGAGGGGGTACCTGGGCAGCCCCAGCATTTT

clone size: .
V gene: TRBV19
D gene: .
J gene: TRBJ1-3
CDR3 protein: CASSTSQLSGNTIYF
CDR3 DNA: TGTGCCAGTAGTACGTCTCAGCTCTCTGGAAACACCATATATTTT

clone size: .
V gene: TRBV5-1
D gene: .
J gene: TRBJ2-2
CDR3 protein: CASSLVAENTGELFF
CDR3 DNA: TGCGCCAGCAGCTTGGTCGCGGAGAACACCGGGGAGCTGTTTTTT

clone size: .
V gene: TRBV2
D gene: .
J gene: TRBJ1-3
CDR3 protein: CASSEAGRAIYF
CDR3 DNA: TGTGCCAGCAGTGAAGCGGGTAGGGCCATATATTTT

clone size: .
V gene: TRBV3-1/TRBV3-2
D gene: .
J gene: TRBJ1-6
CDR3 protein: CASSQDGEPSALHF
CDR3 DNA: TGTGCCAGCAGCCAAGATGGCGAGCCCTCGGCCCTCCACTTT

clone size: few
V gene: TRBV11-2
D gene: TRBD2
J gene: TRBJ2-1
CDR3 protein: CASSFLLAGGKNNEQFF
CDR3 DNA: TGTGCCAGCAGCTTTCTACTAGCGGGGGGGAAAAACAATGAGCAGTTCTTC

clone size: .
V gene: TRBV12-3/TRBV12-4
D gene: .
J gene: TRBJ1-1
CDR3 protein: CASSPPLNTEAFF
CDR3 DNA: TGTGCCAGCAGTCCGCCTCTGAACACTGAAGCTTTCTTT

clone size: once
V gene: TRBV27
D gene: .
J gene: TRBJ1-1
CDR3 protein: CASSLSGEAFF
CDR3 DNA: TGTGCCAGCAGTTTATCCGGTGAAGCTTTCTTT

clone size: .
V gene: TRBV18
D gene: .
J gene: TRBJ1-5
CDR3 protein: CARNPPHRLNQPQHF
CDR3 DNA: TGTGCCAGAAATCCCCCTCACAGGCTCAATCAGCCCCAGCATTTT

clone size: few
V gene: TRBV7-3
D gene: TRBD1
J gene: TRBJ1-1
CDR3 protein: CASSDRGGAAEAFF
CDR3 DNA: TGTGCCAGCAGCGACAGGGGAGGGGCGGCTGAAGCTTTCTTT

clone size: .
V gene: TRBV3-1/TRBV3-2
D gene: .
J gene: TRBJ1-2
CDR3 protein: CASSQGRGGYGYTF
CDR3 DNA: TGTGCCAGCAGCCAAGGAAGGGGCGGGTATGGCTACACCTTC

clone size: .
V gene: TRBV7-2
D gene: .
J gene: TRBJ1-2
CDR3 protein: CASSLMGSGNYGYTF
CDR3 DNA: TGTGCCAGCAGCTTAATGGGTTCAGGGAACTATGGCTACACCTTC

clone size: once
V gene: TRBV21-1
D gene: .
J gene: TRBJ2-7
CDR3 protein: CASSPRSPGRDYEQYF
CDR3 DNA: TGTGCCAGCAGCCCCCGATCACCGGGGAGGGACTACGAGCAGTACTTC

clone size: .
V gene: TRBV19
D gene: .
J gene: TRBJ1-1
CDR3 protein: CASSIEGRMNTEAFF
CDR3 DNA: TGTGCCAGTAGTATAGAAGGCAGAATGAACACTGAAGCTTTCTTT

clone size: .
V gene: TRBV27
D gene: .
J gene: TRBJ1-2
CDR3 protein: CASSPRTIDSYGYTF
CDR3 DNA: TGTGCCAGCAGTCCGCGAACGATAGACAGCTATGGCTACACCTTC

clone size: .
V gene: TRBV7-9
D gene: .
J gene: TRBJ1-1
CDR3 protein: CASSHDLEKGLNTEAFF
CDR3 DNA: TGTGCCAGCAGCCACGATTTGGAAAAAGGGTTGAACACTGAAGCTTTCTTT

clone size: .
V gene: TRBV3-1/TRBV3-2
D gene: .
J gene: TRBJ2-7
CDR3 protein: CASSPTGGYEQYF
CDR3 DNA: TGTGCCAGCAGCCCAACTGGGGGCTACGAGCAGTACTTC

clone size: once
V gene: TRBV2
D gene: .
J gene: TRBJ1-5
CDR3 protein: CASSGGRVRSQPQHF
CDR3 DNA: TGTGCCAGCAGTGGAGGAAGGGTACGTTCTCAGCCCCAGCATTTT

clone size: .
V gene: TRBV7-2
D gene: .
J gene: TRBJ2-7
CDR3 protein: CASSRQAYEQYF
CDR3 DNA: TGTGCCAGCAGCCGCCAAGCCTACGAGCAGTACTTC

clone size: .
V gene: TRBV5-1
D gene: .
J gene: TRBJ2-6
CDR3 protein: CASTDRWGRGSGANVLTF
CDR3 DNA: TGCGCCAGCACCGACAGGTGGGGACGGGGCTCTGGGGCCAACGTCCTGACTTTC

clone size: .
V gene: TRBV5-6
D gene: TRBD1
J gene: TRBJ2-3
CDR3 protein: CASSPDRGRADTQYF
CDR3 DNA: TGTGCCAGCAGCCCGGACAGGGGGCGCGCAGATACGCAGTATTTT